Below, 29 T cell receptor beta chains from the same sample are listed, as sequenced in a study of CD8+ T cells in alopecia areata. As for treatment: oral pan-JAK inhibitor, 5-10 mg twice daily. Sequencing used cDNA as its template, made by extracting RNA and reverse transcribing it. Clones were sequenced by immunoSEQ multiplex PCR, and TCRdb holds only the in-frame ones, with some missing. The sample consists of some 220,000 clones, about 58% of them appearing once. Sample: CD4+ T cells sorted from blood, taken at week 4, from a patient treated with tofacitinib. These receptors all come from a human donor with alopecia areata.

In DNA, the CDR3 is TGTGCCAGCAGCTTAGATCACACCTCCTACGAGCAGTACTTC. Its protein product is CASSLDHTSYEQYF. The chain has TRBV7-2 and TRBJ2-7, with D hard to call. The CDR3 loop spans 14 amino acids. Germline V gives CDR1 SGHTA, CDR2 FQGNSA. The ends were cut back, 1 base at V and 0 bases at J, with 7 bases in the middle.

The chain couples TRBV19 to TRBJ1-5; the D gene is possibly TRBD1 (5 bases). Germline loops: CDR1 LNHDA, CDR2 SQIVND (reference sequence). V was cut by 8 bases and J by 4 bases, with 12 bases left in between. The CDR3 totals 13 residues. CDR3 sequence (DNA): TGTGCCAGTGCCCGGGACGGGAATCAGCCCCAGCATTTT. Encoded protein: CASARDGNQPQHF.

This sequence joins TRBV5-1 and TRBJ1-1, with D perhaps matching TRBD1 (5 bases). V was clipped by 3 bases and J by 4 bases, with 16 bases between them. Germline values: CDR1 SGHRS, CDR2 YFSETQ. The CDR3 extends over 15 amino acids. In nucleotides, the CDR3 is TGCGCCAGCAGCTCAAGGGGCGACACATCCACTGAAGCTTTCTTT. The encoded protein is CASSSRGDTSTEAFF.

The genes are TRBV29-1 and TRBJ2-1; D unresolved. The CDR3 spans 12 residues. With 7 bases removed from V and 6 bases from J, the gap between germline ends came to 13 bases. CDR1 is SQVTM and CDR2 is ANQGSEA in the germline V gene. The CDR3, as DNA: TGCAGCGCTACTGGACCCAGCAATGAGCAGTTCTTC. Translation gives CSATGPSNEQFF.

The gene calls are TRBV4-3 and TRBJ2-7; 9 bases agree with TRBD1. Unmatched junction bases numbered 5, after V lost 3 bases and J lost 2 bases. The germline gives CDR1 LGHNA, CDR2 YSLEER. The CDR3 consists of 15 residues. The CDR3: CASSHGQGPPYEQYF. CDR3 nucleotides: TGCGCCAGCAGCCACGGACAGGGGCCCCCCTACGAGCAGTACTTC.

The V gene is TRBV10-2, the J gene TRBJ2-6; TRBD1 agrees at 8 bases. Trimming at V came to 10 bases and at J to 1 base, leaving 12 bases not matched to a gene. Germline V lookup: CDR1 WSHSY, CDR2 SAAADI. The CDR3 runs 17 residues. The CDR3 DNA sequence: TGCGCCACCCAAGGACAGGGAAGAAGGTCTGGGGCCAACGTCCTGACTTTC. Its protein is CATQGQGRRSGANVLTF.

This chain uses TRBV4-3 with TRBJ1-5; D gene unclear. Germline CDR1 LGHNA, CDR2 YSLEER. The V end lost 0 bases, the J end lost 7 bases, and 13 bases lay between the germline ends. This CDR3 has 15 residues. Written as DNA, the CDR3 is TGCGCCAGCAGCCAAGAATCTGGCGGTGGACAGCCCCAGCATTTT. Translated: CASSQESGGGQPQHF.

This clone was seen a few times. The genes are TRBV11-2 and TRBJ2-3, with no clear D. V dropped 0 bases and J dropped 2 bases, with 9 bases sitting between them. The length of the CDR3 is 15 residues. The V gene's germline CDR1 is SGHAT and CDR2 FQNNGV. In DNA, the CDR3 is TGTGCCAGCAGCTTAGATCCAAGGGTCACAGATACGCAGTATTTT. This sequence encodes CASSLDPRVTDTQYF.

This clone was seen a single time. J is TRBJ2-7 and V is TRBV29-1; D may be TRBD2 (6 bases). This CDR3 is 12 amino acids long. Germline V CDR1 and CDR2: SQVTM, ANQGSEA. The V end lost 4 bases, the J end lost 7 bases, and 14 bases lay between the germline ends. The CDR3 DNA reads TGCAGCGTTGTCTCGGGAGTCTTGGAGCAGTACTTC. Protein: CSVVSGVLEQYF.

The chain carries TRBV29-1 and TRBJ2-3; the match to TRBD2 covers 10 bases. V lost 6 bases to trimming and J lost 4 bases; unmatched junction nucleotides: 7. Germline V gene data show CDR1 as SQVTM and CDR2 as ANQGSEA. The CDR3 totals 14 residues. CDR3 in amino acids: CSVQAGGPADTQYF. CDR3 nucleotide sequence: TGCAGCGTACAAGCGGGGGGGCCCGCAGATACGCAGTATTTT.

CDR3: CASSVGGAGDQPQHF. The CDR3 nucleotides are TGTGCCAGCAGCGTAGGGGGGGCTGGTGATCAGCCCCAGCATTTT. The chain carries TRBV9 and TRBJ1-5; D may be TRBD1 (6 bases). The V end lost 0 bases, the J end lost 5 bases, and 12 bases lay between the germline ends. Germline V gives CDR1 SGDLS, CDR2 YYNGEE. The CDR3 runs 15 residues.

The chain links TRBV27 to TRBJ1-2; 7 nucleotides agree with TRBD1. J gave up 9 bases and V 6 bases, and 10 bases lay outside the gene matches. The CDR3 loop spans 13 amino acids. The germline gives CDR1 MNHEY, CDR2 SMNVEV (reference sequence). The CDR3 reads CASSKQGRDRYTF. CDR3 coding DNA: TGTGCCAGCAGCAAACAGGGGAGAGATCGCTACACCTTC.

This CDR3 reads CAWSVGGGSGIQYF. CDR3 nucleotide sequence: TGTGCCTGGAGTGTAGGTGGGGGCTCGGGCATTCAGTACTTC. The V call is TRBV30, the J call TRBJ2-4; TRBD1 is a possible D gene (6 bases). The CDR3 contains 14 residues. CDR1 is GTSNPN, CDR2 SVGIG, per germline (reference sequence). V lost 0 bases to trimming and J lost 9 bases, with 15 bases between them.

The chain uses TRBV25-1 and TRBJ2-7; D is possibly TRBD2 (6 bases). The CDR3 has 12 residues. Trimming cost V 10 bases and J 7 bases, with 17 bases left between them. Per the germline V gene, CDR1 is MGHDK and CDR2 is SYGVNS. In DNA form, the CDR3 reads TGTGCCACCCGCTTGGGGAGGAGAGAGCAGTACTTC. The encoded protein is CATRLGRREQYF.

This chain connects TRBV2 to TRBJ2-2; no clear D. The CDR3 runs to 14 residues. V was pared by 3 bases and J by 6 bases, with 11 bases between. Germline V gene lookup returns CDR1 SNHLY and CDR2 FYNNEI. The CDR3 is CASSDQGVAGELFF. CDR3 DNA: TGTGCCAGCAGTGATCAAGGAGTTGCCGGGGAGCTGTTTTTT.

The rearrangement joins TRBV2 to TRBJ2-7; D is undetermined. The length of the CDR3 is 14 residues. CDR1 and CDR2 (germline): SNHLY, FYNNEI. V was trimmed by 4 bases and J by 0 bases, leaving 10 bases between them. CDR3 DNA: TGTGCCAGCAGTGGGCTTGAGGACTCCTACGAGCAGTACTTC. This encodes CASSGLEDSYEQYF.

V is TRBV15 and J is TRBJ2-1; D call uncertain. Trimming removed 0 bases from V and 4 bases from J, with 10 bases in between. This CDR3 comprises 15 residues. The germline CDR1 and CDR2 sequences are LNHNV and YYDKDF (reference sequence). Here the CDR3 reads CATSRDGVGYNEQFF. The CDR3 nucleotides are TGTGCCACCAGCAGAGATGGAGTAGGGTACAATGAGCAGTTCTTC.

J is TRBJ2-2 and V is TRBV7-2, with D perhaps given as TRBD1 or TRBD2 (5 bases each). CDR3 length equals 16 residues. Germline V lookup: CDR1 SGHTA, CDR2 FQGNSA. Trimming removed 5 bases at V and 0 bases at J, with 13 bases between. CDR3 nucleotide sequence: TGTGCCAGCAGCCCCGACGGGACCACGAACACCGGGGAGCTGTTTTTT. Translated: CASSPDGTTNTGELFF.

The rearrangement uses TRBV9 and TRBJ1-4; no clear D. CDR1 is SGDLS, CDR2 YYNGEE, per germline. V lost 1 base and J lost 5, with 9 bases in between. The CDR3 runs 14 residues. CDR3 coding DNA: TGTGCCAGCAGCGTATCTGGCTTGAATGAAAAACTGTTTTTT. It codes for CASSVSGLNEKLFF.

The chain links TRBV30 to TRBJ2-1; 7 bases are shared with TRBD2. Germline CDR1 reads GTSNPN; CDR2 reads SVGIG (reference sequence). The CDR3 spans 14 residues. J lost 2 bases, V lost 6 bases, and 7 bases had no gene match. The CDR3: CACRGVLTYNEQFF. DNA for the CDR3: TGTGCCTGTCGGGGGGTACTAACCTACAATGAGCAGTTCTTC.

In its sample, this clone was seen a few times. The chain links TRBV29-1 to TRBJ1-1; possible D gene TRBD1, 5 bases. CDR3 length equals 19 residues. Trimming shortened V by 4 bases and J by 2 bases, and 29 bases separated the two germline ends. Germline V gene lookup returns CDR1 SQVTM and CDR2 ANQGSEA. For the CDR3, the DNA is TGCAGCGTTGTTGGGGACCCGATCACGGGGTGGAAGAGAAACACTGAAGCTTTCTTT. It specifies CSVVGDPITGWKRNTEAFF. Full variable domain (rest looked up from reference TRBV29-1 and TRBJ1-1): SAVISQKPSRDICQRGTSLTIQCQVDSQVTMMFWYRQQPGQSLTLIATANQGSEATYESGFVIDKFPISRPNLTFSTLTVSNMSPEDSSIYLCSVVGDPITGWKRNTEAFFGQGTRLTVV.

This clone was observed a single time. This chain uses TRBV7-2 with TRBJ1-6, with D unresolved. The germline V gene has CDR1 SGHTA and CDR2 FQGNSA. The CDR3 contains 16 residues. V was pared by 0 bases and J by 8 bases, with 14 bases between. The CDR3 reads CASSLARAGRYSPLHF. The CDR3 DNA follows: TGTGCCAGCAGCTTAGCGCGGGCCGGGAGGTATTCACCCCTCCACTTT.

The V call is TRBV12-5, the J call TRBJ1-2, with D maybe TRBD1 (5 bases). Germline assignment: CDR1 LGHNT and CDR2 FRNRAP. V lost 8 bases to trimming and J lost 8 bases, with 6 bases between them. The CDR3 extends over 9 amino acids. The CDR3 DNA sequence: TGTGCTAGTAGGGACGGCTACACCTTC. Its protein is CASRDGYTF.

This clone has just a few counts. V is TRBV10-3 and J is TRBJ1-5; D not resolved. Trimming cost V 8 bases and J 3 bases, with 8 bases left between them. The CDR3 is 12 residues long. Germline V gene data show CDR1 as ENHRY and CDR2 as SYGVKD. The CDR3, as DNA: TGTGCCATCGGACGAGACAATCAGCCCCAGCATTTT. The encoded protein is CAIGRDNQPQHF.

This clone was detected once. V is TRBV9 and J is TRBJ2-2, with 8 bases lining up with TRBD2. V lost 4 bases and J lost 5; bases outside the gene matches: 13. The CDR3 extends over 17 amino acids. From germline, CDR1 is SGDLS and CDR2 YYNGEE. The CDR3 is CASSSLSGAARTGELFF. The CDR3 bases are TGTGCCAGCAGCTCCCTTAGCGGGGCGGCCCGAACCGGGGAGCTGTTTTTT.

J is TRBJ1-2 and V is TRBV2, with TRBD1 matching over 9 bases. Germline V gives CDR1 SNHLY, CDR2 FYNNEI. This CDR3 region has 13 residues. Unmatched junction bases numbered 4, after V lost 2 bases and J lost 9 bases. The CDR3 region has the DNA TGTGCCAGCAGTGAATGGACAGGGGAAAGCTACACCTTC. It codes for CASSEWTGESYTF.

In this sample, this clone turned up a few times. This chain uses TRBV9 with TRBJ1-2; TRBD1 matches at 9 bases. The length of the CDR3 is 14 residues. Germline CDR1 SGDLS, CDR2 YYNGEE. V shed 8 bases, J shed 2 bases, and the junction held 7 bases outside the gene matches. For the CDR3, the DNA is TGTGCCAGTACAACGGGACAGGGAAACTATGGCTACACCTTC. As protein: CASTTGQGNYGYTF.

J is TRBJ2-7 and V is TRBV29-1; TRBD1 or TRBD2 may be the D gene (5 bases each). Deletions cut 4 bases from V and 10 bases from J, with 14 bases between. Germline V gives CDR1 SQVTM, CDR2 ANQGSEA. This CDR3 is 11 amino acids long. The CDR3 loop is CSVVLGTEQYF. DNA for the CDR3: TGCAGCGTTGTACTCGGGACGGAACAGTACTTC.

In its sample, this clone was seen a few times. V gene TRBV27 combines with J gene TRBJ1-4; no clear D gene. From germline, CDR1 is MNHEY and CDR2 SMNVEV (reference sequence). The CDR3 has 15 amino acids. Trimming left V 1 base short and J 0 bases short, with 6 bases between. CDR3 amino acids: CASSLLRATNEKLFF. The DNA of the CDR3 is TGTGCCAGCAGTTTATTGAGGGCAACTAATGAAAAACTGTTTTTT.